A single sample is the source of the 6 T cell receptor beta chains below, sequenced in a study of shared clonotypes between healthy human individuals. Sequencing used immunoSEQ multiplex PCR; TCRdb keeps in-frame clones, though not all of them. The sample shows some 200,000 clones, 50% to 80% of them seen only once. What was sequenced was memory CD4+ T cells sorted from blood. Regarding subset: CD45RA-negative fraction. Source of these receptors: a man aged 25 to 45 in good health.

Only a few counts were recorded for this clone. This rearrangement joins TRBV5-1 to TRBJ2-7; 10 bases are a match to TRBD2. The J segment lost 9 bases and the V segment lost 5 bases, leaving 17 bases of the junction unmatched. The CDR3 runs to 16 residues. CDR1 and CDR2 (germline): SGHRS, YFSETQ. DNA of the CDR3: TGCGCCAGCAGGAGGGAAGCGGGAGGGTCACACACGGGGCAGTACTTC. Amino acids: CASRREAGGSHTGQYF.

The chain employs TRBV29-1 and TRBJ1-4, with TRBD1 as a possible D gene (5 bases). Germline V gene lookup returns CDR1 SQVTM and CDR2 ANQGSEA. Trimming took 7 bases from V and 3 from J, leaving 9 bases between them. This CDR3 contains 12 residues. CDR3 in amino acids: CSAGRPNEKLFF. CDR3 nucleotides: TGCAGCGCGGGACGGCCTAATGAAAAACTGTTTTTT. The variable domain in full, with the rest retrieved from reference TRBV29-1 and TRBJ1-4, is SAVISQKPSRDICQRGTSLTIQCQVDSQVTMMFWYRQQPGQSLTLIATANQGSEATYESGFVIDKFPISRPNLTFSTLTVSNMSPEDSSIYLCSAGRPNEKLFFGSGTQLSVL.

In this sample, this clone turned up once. The V and J genes are TRBV25-1 and TRBJ2-3; TRBD1 might be the D (6 bases). The germline CDR1 and CDR2 sequences are MGHDK and SYGVNS. CDR3 length: 13 residues. Trimming shortened V by 2 bases and J by 3 bases, and 6 bases separated the two germline ends. The CDR3 nucleotides read TGTGCCAGCAGTGAACAGGGGACAGATACGCAGTATTTT. As protein: CASSEQGTDTQYF.

Here the CDR3 DNA reads TGTGCCAGCAGTGGGGAGACAGGGCTTTACAATGAGCAGTTCTTC. Its translation is CASSGETGLYNEQFF. The V and J genes are TRBV2 and TRBJ2-1; 7 nucleotides align to TRBD1. This CDR3 is built from 15 residues. V trimming: 4 bases; J trimming: 4 bases; junction bases outside the gene matches: 7. Germline V gene data show CDR1 as SNHLY and CDR2 as FYNNEI.

The gene calls are TRBV7-6 and TRBJ2-1; the D gene is possibly TRBD1 (6 bases). The germline CDR1 and CDR2 sequences are SGHVS and FNYEAQ. The length of the CDR3 is 17 residues. The V gene lost 4 bases and the J gene lost 2 bases, with 18 bases spanning the gap. CDR3 region: CASSSPFVRGAYNEQFF. The CDR3 nucleotides are TGTGCCAGCAGCTCGCCTTTTGTCAGGGGTGCCTACAATGAGCAGTTCTTC. Combining the CDR3 with reference TRBV7-6 and TRBJ2-1 gives the whole variable domain GAGVSQSPRYKVTKRGQDVALRCDPISGHVSLYWYRQALGQGPEFLTYFNYEAQQDKSGLPNDRFSAERPEGSISTLTIQRTEQRDSAMYRCASSSPFVRGAYNEQFFGPGTRLTVL.

This clone was picked up a small number of times. The chain has TRBV2 and TRBJ2-7; no clear D gene. V lost 3 bases and J 3 bases, leaving 9 bases between the germline ends. The CDR3 consists of 13 residues. Germline-derived CDR1 and CDR2 are SNHLY and FYNNEI. The CDR3 spells CASSEYSYYEQYF. The CDR3 nucleotides read TGTGCCAGCAGTGAGTACAGCTACTACGAGCAGTACTTC.